One sample yielded the 20 T cell receptor beta chains listed below, sequenced in a study of identical twins. Each CDR3 protein gets one entry after TCRdb re-called the 5' RACE reads with MiXCR. The table records a few hundred thousand distinct CDR3 sequences, about 10% of them present only once. Sequences were obtained from memory T cells sorted from blood. The receptor set was obtained from a man between 45 and 60 years old in good health.

This clonotype came up a few times. The chain links TRBV5-1 to TRBJ2-7, with TRBD2 as a possible D gene (5 bases). From germline, CDR1 is SGHRS and CDR2 YFSETQ. Trimming took off 1 base at V and 4 bases at J, with 12 bases between the two ends. The CDR3 spans 14 residues. CDR3 loop: CASSLSGDVYEQYF. CDR3 coding DNA: TGCGCCAGCAGCTTGAGCGGAGACGTATACGAGCAGTACTTC.

This clonotype was recorded many times. V usage is TRBV25-1 and J usage is TRBJ2-3, with 7 bases lining up with TRBD1. This CDR3 is built from 14 residues. Germline V lookup: CDR1 MGHDK, CDR2 SYGVNS. V lost 2 bases to trimming and J lost 2 bases; unmatched junction nucleotides: 1. The CDR3 sequence: CASSEGTVTDTQYF. The CDR3 bases are TGTGCCAGCAGTGAAGGGACAGTCACAGATACGCAGTATTTT.

This clonotype was counted a few times. Germline and junction disagree at one end, which may indicate a read error. The CDR3 sequence is CATSRLTGTSRDTQYF. CDR3 DNA: TGTGCCACCAGCAGACTTACTGGGACTAGCAGAGATACGCAGTATTTT. V and J are TRBV15 and TRBJ2-3; 9 positions agree with TRBD2. Germline lookup yields CDR1 LNHNV and CDR2 YYDKDF (reference sequence). This CDR3 contains 16 residues.

This clonotype has a count of ten or more. This chain uses TRBV30 with TRBJ2-1, with 8 bases that match TRBD2. V lost 2 bases to trimming and J lost 9 bases; unmatched junction nucleotides: 6. Germline lookup yields CDR1 GTSNPN and CDR2 SVGIG (reference sequence). There are 13 residues in the CDR3. The CDR3 DNA reads as TGTGCCTGGAGTCCGGGACTAGTGGTTGAGCAGTTCTTC. Its protein product is CAWSPGLVVEQFF.

In its sample, this clonotype was seen many times. The chain recombines TRBV12-3 or TRBV12-4 with TRBJ1-2; a weak D match, TRBD1 (6 bases). This CDR3 region has 15 residues. With 5 bases removed from V and 4 bases from J, the gap between germline ends came to 17 bases. In DNA form, the CDR3 reads TGTGCCAGCAGTCCGCGCCGGACAGAAATCTATGGCTACACCTTC. This encodes CASSPRRTEIYGYTF.

This clonotype occurred a few times. J is TRBJ2-1 and V is TRBV6-4; unclear D gene. V lost 3 bases to trimming and J lost 5 bases, with 23 bases between them. The CDR3 is 18 amino acids. Germline CDR1 and CDR2: MRHNA and SNTAGT. The chain's CDR3 is CASSDPTRKPPKNNEQFF. CDR3 coding DNA: TGTGCCAGCAGTGATCCGACCCGGAAGCCACCCAAAAACAATGAGCAGTTCTTC.

The sample holds many counts of this clonotype. The rearrangement uses TRBV5-6 and TRBJ2-1, with a weak D call TRBD2 (6 bases). Germline V CDR1 and CDR2: SGHDT, YYEEEE. Trimming took 2 bases from V and 15 from J, leaving 21 bases between them. This CDR3 has 14 amino acids. The CDR3 nucleotides read TGTGCCAGCAGCTTACTGAAGGACTATCAGGAGGGGTTCTTC. The encoded protein is CASSLLKDYQEGFF.

The genes are TRBV7-2 and TRBJ1-2, with D perhaps matching TRBD1 (5 bases). The germline V gene encodes CDR1 SGHTA and CDR2 FQGNSA. V was cut by 0 bases and J by 8 bases, with 10 bases left in between. This CDR3 spans 13 amino acids. This chain's CDR3 is CASSLAGQYGYTF. The CDR3 DNA is TGTGCCAGCAGCTTAGCGGGGCAGTACGGCTACACCTTC.

This clonotype was counted many times. The rearrangement joins TRBV12-3 or TRBV12-4 to TRBJ2-4; possible D gene TRBD1, 6 bases. V dropped 5 bases and J dropped 7 bases, with 15 bases sitting between them. The CDR3 spans 14 residues. The CDR3 DNA reads TGTGCCAGCAGTACCGGGACAATGATCAACATTCAGTACTTC. Its translation: CASSTGTMINIQYF.

In its sample, this clonotype was seen a few times. V is TRBV7-9 and J is TRBJ2-1; D ambiguous. This CDR3 has 14 residues. Germline V gene lookup returns CDR1 SEHNR and CDR2 FQNEAQ (reference sequence). Between the trimmed V and J ends, which lost 5 bases and 6 bases, there was a span of 14 bases. Written as DNA, the CDR3 is TGTGCCAGCAGCCAGTTATTCTCTCTCAATGAGCAGTTCTTC. Translation: CASSQLFSLNEQFF.

This clonotype has ten or more counts. The genes are TRBV5-1 and TRBJ2-5, with 7 bases lining up with TRBD2. CDR1 is SGHRS and CDR2 is YFSETQ in the germline V gene. The CDR3 extends over 15 amino acids. V was clipped by 1 base and J by 5 bases; unmatched bases: 8. CDR3 coding DNA: TGCGCCAGCAGCTTGCGGGGAGGGTCTGGGGAGACCCAGTACTTC. Amino acid sequence: CASSLRGGSGETQYF.

This clonotype was recorded many times. This chain links TRBV12-3 or TRBV12-4 with TRBJ1-2, with TRBD1 matching over 7 bases. CDR3 length equals 17 residues. After removal of 7 bases from V and 6 bases from J, the junction contained 20 bases not matched to a gene. For the CDR3, the DNA is TGTGCCAGCAATAAAGGGACAGCATGGGGTCCTTTAGATGGCTACACCTTC. It yields the protein CASNKGTAWGPLDGYTF.

Only a few counts were recorded for this clonotype. The V call is TRBV7-8, the J call TRBJ1-5; maybe TRBD1 (6 bases). The germline CDR1 and CDR2 sequences are SGHVS and FQNEAQ. With 2 bases removed from V and 5 bases from J, the gap between germline ends came to 16 bases. The CDR3 is 16 amino acids. The CDR3 loop is CASSLLLGQLHQPQHF. The CDR3 DNA sequence: TGTGCCAGCAGCTTATTACTTGGACAGCTCCATCAGCCCCAGCATTTT.

In its sample, this clonotype was seen a few times. The V call is TRBV3-1, the J call TRBJ2-2; possibly TRBD1 or TRBD2 for D (5 bases each). The V end was cut by 0 bases, the J end by 9 bases, with 11 bases between. The CDR3 totals 14 residues. The V gene's germline CDR1 is LGHDT and CDR2 YNNKEL (reference sequence). This CDR3 is CASSQDGTGRELFF. In DNA, the CDR3 is TGTGCCAGCAGCCAAGACGGGACGGGGAGGGAGCTGTTTTTT.

This clonotype was found many times. This chain joins TRBV12-3 or TRBV12-4 and TRBJ1-6; TRBD1 agrees at 9 bases. The CDR3 length is 13 residues. The trim removed 11 bases at V and 7 bases at J, leaving 6 bases unmatched. The CDR3 is CASTGTGNSPLHF. CDR3 nucleotide sequence: TGTGCCTCCACCGGGACAGGGAATTCACCCCTCCACTTT.

This clonotype was picked up many times. This CDR3 reads CASSPRQAKSYEQYF. CDR3 DNA sequence: TGTGCCAGCAGCCCCCGACAGGCTAAATCCTACGAGCAGTACTTC. This chain links TRBV3-1 with TRBJ2-7; the D gene is possibly TRBD1 (6 bases). Germline CDR1 and CDR2: LGHDT and YNNKEL (reference sequence). The germline V and J ends were trimmed by 4 bases and 1 base, with 14 bases remaining between them. The CDR3 runs to 15 residues.

The genes are TRBV2 and TRBJ1-1, with TRBD1 as a possible D gene (6 bases). V lost 6 bases and J 5 bases, leaving 16 bases between the germline ends. Germline V gene lookup returns CDR1 SNHLY and CDR2 FYNNEI. This CDR3 is built from 14 residues. The CDR3 nucleotides read TGTGCCAGCAGGTACAGGGACGAATGGACTGAAGCTTTCTTT. This sequence encodes CASRYRDEWTEAFF.

This clonotype was counted ten times or more. The chain recombines TRBV5-1 with TRBJ2-3; 11 bases fit TRBD1. Germline values: CDR1 SGHRS, CDR2 YFSETQ. There are 16 residues in the CDR3. V gave up 0 bases and J gave up 5 bases; unmatched junction bases: 5. The CDR3 DNA reads as TGCGCCAGCAGCTTGGATGGGACAGGGGGGAAAGATACGCAGTATTTT. Protein: CASSLDGTGGKDTQYF.

This clonotype occurred many times. This chain links TRBV13 with TRBJ1-2; maybe TRBD1 (5 bases). V lost 3 bases and J 7 bases, leaving 18 bases between the germline ends. The CDR3 is 15 residues long. Germline CDR1 PRHDT, CDR2 FYEKMQ (reference sequence). The CDR3 is CASSLGTGGSFGYTF. Here the CDR3 DNA reads TGTGCCAGCAGCTTGGGGACGGGGGGGAGTTTTGGCTACACCTTC.

This clonotype came up a few times. The V gene is TRBV21-1, the J gene TRBJ2-3. TRBV21-1 is annotated as a pseudogene. This CDR3 is built from 15 residues. The CDR3 sequence: CASSSLEPDFNTQYF. CDR3 sequence (DNA): TGTGCCAGCAGCAGCCTAGAGCCCGACTTCAATACGCAGTATTTT.